These 19 T cell receptor beta chains share one sample of origin, sequenced in a study of CD8+ T cells in alopecia areata. Extracted RNA was reverse transcribed into cDNA, the sequencing template. Libraries were prepared by immunoSEQ multiplex PCR; TCRdb keeps only in-frame clonotypes and omits some of them. The top ten clones hold roughly 0.83% of a sample with more than 85,000 clones, less than 50% of them seen once. Sequencing was performed on CD4+ T cells sorted from blood. The receptors originated from a human donor with alopecia areata.

This clone was detected a few times. This chain uses TRBV15 with TRBJ2-1, with a possible D match to TRBD1 (6 bases). Trimming removed 0 bases at V and 2 bases at J, with 8 bases between. From germline, CDR1 is LNHNV and CDR2 YYDKDF (reference sequence). This CDR3 spans 15 amino acids. The CDR3 loop is CATSREGQAYNEQFF. CDR3 nucleotide sequence: TGTGCCACCAGCAGAGAGGGACAAGCCTACAATGAGCAGTTCTTC.

CDR3 nucleotide sequence: TGTGCCAGCAGTATTCGTTCCTATAATTCACCCCTCCACTTT. Translation gives CASSIRSYNSPLHF. The chain recombines TRBV27 with TRBJ1-6; D is undetermined. V dropped 5 bases and J dropped 1 base, with 6 bases sitting between them. The germline V gene encodes CDR1 MNHEY and CDR2 SMNVEV (reference sequence). The CDR3 loop spans 14 amino acids.

The V call is TRBV4-3, the J call TRBJ2-6, with D possibly TRBD1 on 5 matching bases. V was pared by 0 bases and J by 2 bases, with 8 bases between. This CDR3 is built from 16 residues. Germline lookup yields CDR1 LGHNA and CDR2 YSLEER. The CDR3 loop reads CASSQDFRAGANVLTF. The CDR3 coding sequence is TGCGCCAGCAGCCAAGATTTCAGGGCTGGGGCCAACGTCCTGACTTTC.

This clone is a singleton in its sample. The J gene is TRBJ1-1, the V gene TRBV30; 10 bases fit TRBD1. This CDR3 is built from 14 residues. V lost 3 bases to trimming and J lost 1 base; unmatched junction nucleotides: 2. Germline values: CDR1 GTSNPN, CDR2 SVGIG (reference sequence). CDR3 DNA: TGTGCCTGGAGGACAGGGGGCAGGAACACTGAAGCTTTCTTT. Translated: CAWRTGGRNTEAFF.

This chain uses TRBV5-1 with TRBJ2-2; D is undetermined. The CDR3 covers 13 residues. Between the trimmed V and J ends, which lost 0 bases and 5 bases, there was a span of 5 bases. Germline V CDR1 and CDR2: SGHRS, YFSETQ. Here the CDR3 reads CASSLVETGELFF. The CDR3, as DNA: TGCGCCAGCAGCTTGGTCGAAACCGGGGAGCTGTTTTTT.

The chain carries TRBV27 and TRBJ1-1; possibly TRBD1 for D (6 bases). The germline V gene encodes CDR1 MNHEY and CDR2 SMNVEV (reference sequence). This CDR3 is 15 amino acids long. Trimming took 6 bases from V and 0 from J, leaving 14 bases between them. The CDR3 reads CASRRGTGVNTEAFF. DNA of the CDR3: TGTGCCAGCAGAAGGGGGACTGGGGTGAACACTGAAGCTTTCTTT.

The gene calls are TRBV30 and TRBJ2-5; weak D call: TRBD2 (6 bases). V gave up 2 bases and J gave up 4 bases, with 11 bases separating them. Germline CDR1 is GTSNPN and CDR2 is SVGIG (reference sequence). The CDR3 totals 13 residues. Here the CDR3 reads CAWSPGLLETQYF. The CDR3, as DNA: TGTGCCTGGAGTCCGGGACTCCTAGAGACCCAGTACTTC.

The chain employs TRBV5-4 and TRBJ2-2, with D unclear. Germline CDR1 is SGHNT and CDR2 is YYREEE (reference sequence). V lost 4 bases, J lost 6 bases, and 4 bases lay in between. CDR3 size: 11 residues. The CDR3 region has the DNA TGTGCCAGCAGCCTAGCCGGGGAGCTGTTTTTT. It encodes CASSLAGELFF.

The rearrangement joins TRBV2 to TRBJ1-5; the D is unclear. V was clipped by 1 base and J by 3 bases, with 7 bases between them. The germline V gene encodes CDR1 SNHLY and CDR2 FYNNEI. The length of the CDR3 is 14 residues. DNA for the CDR3: TGTGCCAGCAGTGAAGGGCGTTCCAATCAGCCCCAGCATTTT. Amino acids: CASSEGRSNQPQHF.

This clone was seen a single time. The chain couples TRBV29-1 to TRBJ2-1; 7 positions agree with TRBD2. The V gene's germline CDR1 is SQVTM and CDR2 ANQGSEA. The trim removed 7 bases at V and 1 base at J, leaving 4 bases unmatched. CDR3 length: 13 amino acids. CDR3 bases: TGCAGCGGGGGAGGGAGGTCCTACAATGAGCAGTTCTTC. Amino acids: CSGGGRSYNEQFF.

There are a few counts of this clone. The genes are TRBV5-4 and TRBJ1-1, with D tentatively TRBD1 (5 bases). This CDR3 has 14 residues. Trimming cost V 0 bases and J 4 bases, with 10 bases left between them. CDR1 is SGHNT and CDR2 is YYREEE in the germline V gene (reference sequence). The chain's CDR3 is CASSLAAGTTEAFF. CDR3 nucleotides: TGTGCCAGCAGCTTGGCCGCAGGGACCACTGAAGCTTTCTTT.

This clone occurred a few times. The J gene is TRBJ2-7, the V gene TRBV29-1, with D hard to call. V gave up 2 bases and J gave up 6 bases, with 11 bases separating them. CDR1 is SQVTM and CDR2 is ANQGSEA in the germline V gene. CDR3 length: 12 residues. This CDR3 reads CSVETATFEQYF. For the CDR3, the DNA is TGCAGCGTTGAAACAGCCACCTTCGAGCAGTACTTC.

V usage is TRBV28 and J usage is TRBJ2-6, with D possibly matching TRBD1 (6 bases). The CDR3 has 19 residues. Trimming left V 5 bases short and J 0 bases short, with 20 bases between. From germline, CDR1 is MDHEN and CDR2 SYDVKM. For the CDR3, the DNA is TGTGCCAGCAGTAGCCCTGGAGGAGGACAGAGCTCTGGGGCCAACGTCCTGACTTTC. Amino acid sequence: CASSSPGGGQSSGANVLTF.

This clone appeared many times. This chain links TRBV5-6 with TRBJ2-7; no clear D. Germline V gives CDR1 SGHDT, CDR2 YYEEEE. V dropped 1 base and J dropped 5 bases, with 4 bases sitting between them. CDR3 length: 11 amino acids. The CDR3 here is CASSLYHEQYF. CDR3 DNA: TGTGCCAGCAGCTTGTACCACGAGCAGTACTTC.

This chain connects TRBV30 to TRBJ2-7; D unclear. This CDR3 is built from 12 residues. CDR1 and CDR2 from the germline V gene are GTSNPN and SVGIG (reference sequence). The V gene lost 2 bases and the J gene lost 4 bases, with 9 bases spanning the gap. CDR3 bases: TGTGCCTGGAGTACAGCTTCTTACGAGCAGTACTTC. Translation gives CAWSTASYEQYF. Full variable domain (rest looked up from reference TRBV30 and TRBJ2-7): SQTIHQWPATLVQPVGSPLSLECTVEGTSNPNLYWYRQAAGRGLQLLFYSVGIGQISSEVPQNLSASRPQDRQFILSSKKLLLSDSGFYLCAWSTASYEQYFGPGTRLTVT.

The chain combines TRBV6-6 with TRBJ1-4; D uncertain. Germline CDR1 MNHNY, CDR2 SVGAGI (reference sequence). The CDR3 length is 12 residues. Trimming removed 8 bases at V and 10 bases at J, with 14 bases between. The CDR3 sequence: CASRKGEGKLFF. CDR3 nucleotide sequence: TGTGCCAGCCGCAAGGGAGAGGGAAAACTGTTTTTT.

The chain carries TRBV25-1 and TRBJ2-7, with 7 bases matching TRBD1. Trimming at V came to 10 bases and at J to 2 bases, leaving 8 bases not matched to a gene. This CDR3 has 13 residues. Germline CDR1 is MGHDK and CDR2 is SYGVNS. The CDR3 DNA follows: TGTGCCACCGCCGGGACAGACCCCTACGAGCAGTACTTC. It yields the protein CATAGTDPYEQYF.

The V and J genes are TRBV30 and TRBJ1-2; the match to TRBD1 covers 7 bases. The V and J ends lost 3 bases and 8 bases, in that order; junction bases with no gene match: 9. CDR3 length: 13 residues. In germline, CDR1 is GTSNPN, CDR2 SVGIG (reference sequence). The DNA for the CDR3 is TGTGCCTGGAGAAGGCAGGGGGTAGGAGGCTACACCTTC. Translation gives CAWRRQGVGGYTF.

The V and J genes are TRBV19 and TRBJ1-1, with a possible D match to TRBD1 (5 bases). The CDR3 contains 13 residues. CDR1 and CDR2 (germline): LNHDA, SQIVND (reference sequence). V lost 8 bases and J 5 bases, leaving 15 bases between the germline ends. The DNA for the CDR3 is TGTGCCAGTGCAACCTCGACAGAAACTGAAGCTTTCTTT. Its translation: CASATSTETEAFF.